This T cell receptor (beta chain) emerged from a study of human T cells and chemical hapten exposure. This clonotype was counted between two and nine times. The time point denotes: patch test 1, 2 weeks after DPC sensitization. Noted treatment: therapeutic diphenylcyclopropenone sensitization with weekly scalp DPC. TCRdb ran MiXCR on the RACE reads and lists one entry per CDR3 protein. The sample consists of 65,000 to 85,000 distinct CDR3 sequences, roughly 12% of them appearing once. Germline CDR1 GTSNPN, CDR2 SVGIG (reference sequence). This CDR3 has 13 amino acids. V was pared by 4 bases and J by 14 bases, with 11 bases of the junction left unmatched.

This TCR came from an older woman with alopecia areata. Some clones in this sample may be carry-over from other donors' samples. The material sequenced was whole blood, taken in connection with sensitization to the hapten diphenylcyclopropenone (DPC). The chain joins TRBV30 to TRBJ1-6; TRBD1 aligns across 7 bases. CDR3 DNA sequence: TGTGCCTGGACCACAGGGGTTCGGAGGGCCCTCCACTTT. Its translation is CAWTTGVRRALHF.